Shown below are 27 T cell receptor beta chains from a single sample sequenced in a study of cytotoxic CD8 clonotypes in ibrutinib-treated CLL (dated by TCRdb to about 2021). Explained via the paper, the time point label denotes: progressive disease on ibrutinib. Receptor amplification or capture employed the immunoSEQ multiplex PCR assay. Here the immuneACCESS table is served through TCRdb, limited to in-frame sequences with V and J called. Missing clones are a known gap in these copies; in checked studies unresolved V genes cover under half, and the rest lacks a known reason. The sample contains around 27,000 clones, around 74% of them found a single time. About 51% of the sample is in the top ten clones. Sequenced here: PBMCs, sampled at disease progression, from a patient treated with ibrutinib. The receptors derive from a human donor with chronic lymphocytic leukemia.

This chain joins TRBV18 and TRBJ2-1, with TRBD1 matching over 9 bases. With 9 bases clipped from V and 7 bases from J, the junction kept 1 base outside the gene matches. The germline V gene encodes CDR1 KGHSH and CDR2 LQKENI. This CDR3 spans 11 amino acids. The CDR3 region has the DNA TGTGCCAGTGGACAGGGGAATGAGCAGTTCTTC. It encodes CASGQGNEQFF.

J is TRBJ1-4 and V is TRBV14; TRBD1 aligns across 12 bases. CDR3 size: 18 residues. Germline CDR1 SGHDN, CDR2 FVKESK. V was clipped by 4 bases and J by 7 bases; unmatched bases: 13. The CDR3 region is CASSPPGTGGRSGEKLFF. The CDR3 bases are TGTGCCAGCAGCCCCCCCGGGACAGGGGGCAGATCGGGTGAAAAACTGTTTTTT.

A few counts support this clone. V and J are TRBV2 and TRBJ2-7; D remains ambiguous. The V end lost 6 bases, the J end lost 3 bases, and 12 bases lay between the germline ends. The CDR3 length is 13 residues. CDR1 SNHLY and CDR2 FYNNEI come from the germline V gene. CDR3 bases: TGTGCCAGCAGCGCCTTCGACCGCTACGAGCAGTACTTC. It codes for CASSAFDRYEQYF.

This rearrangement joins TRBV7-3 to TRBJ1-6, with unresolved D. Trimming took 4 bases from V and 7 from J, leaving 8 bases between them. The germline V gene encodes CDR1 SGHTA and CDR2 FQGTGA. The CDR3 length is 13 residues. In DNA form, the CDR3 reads TGTGCCAGCAGCTCGGGATCCAATTCACCCCTCCACTTT. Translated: CASSSGSNSPLHF.

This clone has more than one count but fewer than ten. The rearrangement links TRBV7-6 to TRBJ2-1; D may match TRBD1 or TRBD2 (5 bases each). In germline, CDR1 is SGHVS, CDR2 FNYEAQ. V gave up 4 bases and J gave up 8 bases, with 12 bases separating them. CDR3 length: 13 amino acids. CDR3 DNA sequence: TGTGCCAGCAGCTCCGGGACCGTCGATGAGCAGTTCTTC. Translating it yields CASSSGTVDEQFF.

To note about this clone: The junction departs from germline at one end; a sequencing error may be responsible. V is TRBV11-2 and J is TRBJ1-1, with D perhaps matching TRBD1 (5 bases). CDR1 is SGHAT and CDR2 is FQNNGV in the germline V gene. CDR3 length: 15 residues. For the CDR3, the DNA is TGCGCCAGCAGCCAAGATTCGGGGGGGTACACTGAAGCTTTCTTT. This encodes CASSQDSGGYTEAFF.

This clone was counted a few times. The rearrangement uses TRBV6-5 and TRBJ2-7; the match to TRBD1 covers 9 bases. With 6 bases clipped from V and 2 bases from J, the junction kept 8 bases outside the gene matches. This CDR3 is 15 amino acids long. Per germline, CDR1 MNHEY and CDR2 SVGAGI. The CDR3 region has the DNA TGTGCCAGCAGGAAATCACAGGGGGCCACCTACGAGCAGTACTTC. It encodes CASRKSQGATYEQYF.

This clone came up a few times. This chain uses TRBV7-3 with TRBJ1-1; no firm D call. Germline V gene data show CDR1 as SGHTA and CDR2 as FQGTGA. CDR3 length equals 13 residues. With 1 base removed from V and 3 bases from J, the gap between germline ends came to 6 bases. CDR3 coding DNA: TGTGCCAGCAGCTTAAGTCGGGACACTGAAGCTTTCTTT. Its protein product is CASSLSRDTEAFF.

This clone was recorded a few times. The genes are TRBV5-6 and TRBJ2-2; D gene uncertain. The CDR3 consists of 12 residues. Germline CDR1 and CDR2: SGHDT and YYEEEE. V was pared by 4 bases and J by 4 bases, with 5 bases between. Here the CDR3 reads CASSPTTGELFF. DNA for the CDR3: TGTGCCAGCAGCCCGACCACCGGGGAGCTGTTTTTT.

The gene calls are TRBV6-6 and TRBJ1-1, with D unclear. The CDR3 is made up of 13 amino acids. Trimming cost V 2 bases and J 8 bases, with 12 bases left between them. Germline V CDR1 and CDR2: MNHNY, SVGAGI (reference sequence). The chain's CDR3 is CASSYDMEGEAFF. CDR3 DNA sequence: TGTGCCAGCAGTTACGATATGGAAGGGGAAGCTTTCTTT.

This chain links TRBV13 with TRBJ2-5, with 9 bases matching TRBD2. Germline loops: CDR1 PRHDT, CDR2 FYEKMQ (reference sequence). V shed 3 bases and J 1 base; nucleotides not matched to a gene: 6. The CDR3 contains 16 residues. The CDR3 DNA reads TGTGCCAGCAGCTTCCTAGCGGGGACTCTCCAAGAGACCCAGTACTTC. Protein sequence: CASSFLAGTLQETQYF. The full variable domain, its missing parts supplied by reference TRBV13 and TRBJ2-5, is AAGVIQSPRHLIKEKRETATLKCYPIPRHDTVYWYQQGPGQDPQFLISFYEKMQSDKGSIPDRFSAQQFSDYHSELNMSSLELGDSALYFCASSFLAGTLQETQYFGPGTRLLVL.

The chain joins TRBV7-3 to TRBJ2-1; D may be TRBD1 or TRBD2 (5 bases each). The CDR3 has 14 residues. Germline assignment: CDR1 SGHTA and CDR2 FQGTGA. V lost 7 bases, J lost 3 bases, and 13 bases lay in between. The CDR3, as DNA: TGTGCCAGCATGATGGGACCGGACTACAATGAGCAGTTCTTC. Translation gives CASMMGPDYNEQFF.

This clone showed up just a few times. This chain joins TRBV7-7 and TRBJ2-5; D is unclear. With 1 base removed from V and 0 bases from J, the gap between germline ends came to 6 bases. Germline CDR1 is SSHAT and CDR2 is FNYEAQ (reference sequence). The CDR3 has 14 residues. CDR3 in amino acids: CASSLGEYQETQYF. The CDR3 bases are TGTGCCAGCAGCTTAGGAGAGTACCAAGAGACCCAGTACTTC. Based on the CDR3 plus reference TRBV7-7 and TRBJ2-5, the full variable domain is GAGVSQSPRYKVTKRGQDVTLRCDPISSHATLYWYQQALGQGPEFLTYFNYEAQPDKSGLPSDRFSAERPEGSISTLTIQRTEQRDSAMYRCASSLGEYQETQYFGPGTRLLVL.

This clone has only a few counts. The CDR3 loop reads CASSITSRETQYF. In DNA form, the CDR3 reads TGTGCCAGCAGCATCACTAGTAGGGAGACCCAGTACTTC. This chain links TRBV5-4 with TRBJ2-5, with D possibly matching TRBD2 (5 bases). Trimming shortened V by 4 bases and J by 5 bases, and 12 bases separated the two germline ends. Germline V lookup: CDR1 SGHNT, CDR2 YYREEE (reference sequence). The CDR3 sequence is 13 residues long. The full variable domain, rest sourced from reference TRBV5-4 and TRBJ2-5, is ETGVTQSPTHLIKTRGQQVTLRCSSQSGHNTVSWYQQALGQGPQFIFQYYREEENGRGNFPPRFSGLQFPNYSSELNVNALELDDSALYLCASSITSRETQYFGPGTRLLVL.

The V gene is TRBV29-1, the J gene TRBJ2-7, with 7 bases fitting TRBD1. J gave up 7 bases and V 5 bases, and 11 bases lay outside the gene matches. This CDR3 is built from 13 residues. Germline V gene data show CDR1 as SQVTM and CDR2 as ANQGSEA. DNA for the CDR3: TGCAGCGTTATCCAGGGGGATTCCTCGGAGCAGTACTTC. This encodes CSVIQGDSSEQYF.

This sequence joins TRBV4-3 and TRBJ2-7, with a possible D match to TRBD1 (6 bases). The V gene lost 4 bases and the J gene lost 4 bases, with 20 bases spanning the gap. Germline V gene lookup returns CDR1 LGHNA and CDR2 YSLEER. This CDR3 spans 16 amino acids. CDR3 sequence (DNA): TGCGCCAGCAGCCCCCTAAGCTACAGGGATGGATACGAGCAGTACTTC. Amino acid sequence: CASSPLSYRDGYEQYF.

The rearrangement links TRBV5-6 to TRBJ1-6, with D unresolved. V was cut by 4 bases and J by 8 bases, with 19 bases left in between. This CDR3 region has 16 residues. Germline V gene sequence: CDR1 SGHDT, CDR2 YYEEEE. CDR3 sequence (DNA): TGTGCCAGCAGCCTATACCGGGCCCCGCGTGATTCACCCCTCCACTTT. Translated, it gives CASSLYRAPRDSPLHF.

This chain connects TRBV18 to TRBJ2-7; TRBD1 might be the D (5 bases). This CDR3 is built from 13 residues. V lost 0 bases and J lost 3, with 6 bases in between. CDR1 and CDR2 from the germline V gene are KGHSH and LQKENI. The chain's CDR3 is CASSPPGHYEQYF. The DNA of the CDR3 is TGTGCCAGCTCACCACCGGGGCACTACGAGCAGTACTTC.

The CDR3: CASSPRTVEYGYTF. The CDR3 DNA sequence: TGTGCCAGCAGTCCGCGGACGGTAGAATATGGCTACACCTTC. The chain has TRBV27 and TRBJ1-2; D remains unclear. The ends were cut back, 5 bases at V and 5 bases at J, with 15 bases in the middle. The CDR3 runs to 14 residues. CDR1 is MNHEY, CDR2 SMNVEV, per germline (reference sequence).

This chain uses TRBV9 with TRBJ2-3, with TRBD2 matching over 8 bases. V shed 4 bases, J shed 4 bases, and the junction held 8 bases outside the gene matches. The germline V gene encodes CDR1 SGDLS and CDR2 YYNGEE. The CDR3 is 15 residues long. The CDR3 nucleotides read TGTGCCAGCAGCCCCCGGGGGGGGCCGGCAGATACGCAGTATTTT. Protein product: CASSPRGGPADTQYF.

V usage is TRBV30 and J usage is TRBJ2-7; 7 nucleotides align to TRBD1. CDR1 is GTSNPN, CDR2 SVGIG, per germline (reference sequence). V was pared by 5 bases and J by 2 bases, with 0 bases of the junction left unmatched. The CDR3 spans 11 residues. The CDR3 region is CAWGQAYEQYF. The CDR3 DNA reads TGTGCCTGGGGACAGGCCTACGAGCAGTACTTC.

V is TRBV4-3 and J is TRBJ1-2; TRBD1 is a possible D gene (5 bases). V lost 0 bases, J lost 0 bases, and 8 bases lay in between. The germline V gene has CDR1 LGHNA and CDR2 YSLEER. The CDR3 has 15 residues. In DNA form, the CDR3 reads TGCGCCAGCAGCCAAGATTGGGGGACTAACTATGGCTACACCTTC. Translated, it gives CASSQDWGTNYGYTF.

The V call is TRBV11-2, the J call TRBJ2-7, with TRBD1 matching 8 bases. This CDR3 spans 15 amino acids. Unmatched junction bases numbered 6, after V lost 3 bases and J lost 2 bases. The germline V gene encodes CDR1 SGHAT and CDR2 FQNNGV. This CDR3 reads CASSLGTGHTYEQYF. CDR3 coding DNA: TGTGCCAGCAGCTTGGGGACAGGCCATACCTACGAGCAGTACTTC.

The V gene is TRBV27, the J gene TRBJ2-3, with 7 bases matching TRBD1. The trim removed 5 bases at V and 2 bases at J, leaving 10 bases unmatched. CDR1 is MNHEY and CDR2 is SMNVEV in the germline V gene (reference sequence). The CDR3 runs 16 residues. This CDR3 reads CASSGTWDRSTDTQYF. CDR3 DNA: TGTGCCAGCAGTGGCACGTGGGACAGATCCACAGATACGCAGTATTTT.

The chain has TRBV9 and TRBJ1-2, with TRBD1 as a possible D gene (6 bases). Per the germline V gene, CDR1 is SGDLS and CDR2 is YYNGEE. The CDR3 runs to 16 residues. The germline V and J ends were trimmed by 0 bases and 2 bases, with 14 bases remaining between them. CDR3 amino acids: CASSVGTAMLNYGYTF. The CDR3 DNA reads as TGTGCCAGCAGCGTAGGGACAGCCATGCTAAACTATGGCTACACCTTC.

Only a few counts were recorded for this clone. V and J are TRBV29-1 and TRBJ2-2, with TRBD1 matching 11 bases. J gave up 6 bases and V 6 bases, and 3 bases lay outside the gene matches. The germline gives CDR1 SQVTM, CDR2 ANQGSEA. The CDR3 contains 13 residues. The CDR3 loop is CSVGQGDAGELFF. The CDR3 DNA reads TGCAGCGTGGGACAGGGGGACGCCGGGGAGCTGTTTTTT.

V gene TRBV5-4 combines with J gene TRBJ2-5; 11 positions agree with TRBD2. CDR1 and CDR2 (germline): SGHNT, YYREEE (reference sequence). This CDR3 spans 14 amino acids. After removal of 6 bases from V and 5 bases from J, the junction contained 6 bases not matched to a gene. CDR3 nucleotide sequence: TGTGCCAGCAAGCCCGGGACTAGCGGCGAGACCCAGTACTTC. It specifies CASKPGTSGETQYF.